This TCR beta chain stems from a study of T cells in Graves' hyperthyroidism and ophthalmopathy. Study results and limitations: A model built on 13 V-J features separated ophthalmopathy from stable hyperthyroidism.

The length of the CDR3 is 14 residues. Trimming took off 3 bases at V and 5 bases at J, with 14 bases between the two ends. Only a few counts were recorded for this clonotype. Its matching antigen is unknown. TCR beta CDR3 region amplification was performed from RNA transcripts. TCR CDR3 underwent first-round RT-PCR with the HTBI primer set. From the multiplex PCR reads, TCRdb called clonotypes with MiXCR, one entry per CDR3 protein. Of hundreds of thousands of distinct CDR3 sequences listed, 14% to 15% were seen once; the top ten hold 4% to 5.5%. The PBMCs studied were ones that came from 9 to 10 ml fresh peripheral blood.

The source of this sequence is a woman aged 40-49 years with Graves' ophthalmopathy. Source material: blood. The chain combines TRBV12-3 or TRBV12-4 with TRBJ2-7, with a tentative D call TRBD2 (5 bases). DNA for the CDR3: TGTGCCAGCAGTTTGATAGAGGGATTACACGAGCAGTACTTC. Its protein product is CASSLIEGLHEQYF.